This TCR beta chain emerged from a study of OX40 agonist ivuxolimab in advanced cancers. The assay was immunoSEQ multiplex PCR, and TCRdb's table has in-frame clones only and misses some. The data hold nearly 25,000 clones, with almost 80% observed a single time. Trimming removed 3 bases from V and 7 bases from J, with 4 bases in between. CDR1 and CDR2 from the germline V gene are SEHNR and FQNEAQ (reference sequence). CDR3 length: 11 residues. The receptor comes from an adult with an advanced solid tumor such as melanoma, head and neck, liver or kidney cancer. This chain links TRBV7-9 with TRBJ2-1; D gene unclear. The specimen was CD4+ or CD8+ T cells sorted from blood, collected in a trial of the OX40 agonist ivuxolimab. The CDR3 coding sequence is TGTGCCAGCAGCTTGACAAATGAGCAGTTCTTC. It specifies CASSLTNEQFF.